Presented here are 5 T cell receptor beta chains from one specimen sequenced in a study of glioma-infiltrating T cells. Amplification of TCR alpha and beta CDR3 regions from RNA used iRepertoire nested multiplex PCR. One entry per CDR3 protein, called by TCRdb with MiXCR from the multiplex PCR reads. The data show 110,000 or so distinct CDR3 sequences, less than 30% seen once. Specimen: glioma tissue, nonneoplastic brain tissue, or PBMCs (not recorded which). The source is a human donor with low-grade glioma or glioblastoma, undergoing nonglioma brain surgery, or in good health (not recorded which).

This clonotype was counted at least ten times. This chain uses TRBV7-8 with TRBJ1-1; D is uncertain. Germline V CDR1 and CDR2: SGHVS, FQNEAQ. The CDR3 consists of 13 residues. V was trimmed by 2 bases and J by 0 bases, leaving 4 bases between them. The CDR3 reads CASSLQMNTEAFF. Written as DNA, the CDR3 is TGTGCCAGCAGCTTACAGATGAACACTGAAGCTTTCTTT.

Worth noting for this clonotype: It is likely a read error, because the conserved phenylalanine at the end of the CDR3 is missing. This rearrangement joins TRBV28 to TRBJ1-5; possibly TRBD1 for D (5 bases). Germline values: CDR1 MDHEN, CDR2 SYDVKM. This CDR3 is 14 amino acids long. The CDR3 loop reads CASSLLTAGRPQHL. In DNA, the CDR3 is TGCGCCAGCAGTTTACTGACGGCGGGACGGCCCCAGCATTTA.

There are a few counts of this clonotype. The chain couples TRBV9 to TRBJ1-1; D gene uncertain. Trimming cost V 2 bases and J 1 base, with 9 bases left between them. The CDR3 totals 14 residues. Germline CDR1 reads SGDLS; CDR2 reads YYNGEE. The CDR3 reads CASSVDMGNTEAFF. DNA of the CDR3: TGTGCCAGCAGCGTTGATATGGGGAACACTGAAGCTTTCTTT.

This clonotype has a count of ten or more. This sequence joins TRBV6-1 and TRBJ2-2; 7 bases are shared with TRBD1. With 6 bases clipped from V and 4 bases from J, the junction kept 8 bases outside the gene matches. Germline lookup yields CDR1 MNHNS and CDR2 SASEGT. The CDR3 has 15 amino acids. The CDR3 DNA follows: TGTGCCAGCAGCCCAGGGGGTATGGTCACCGGGGAGCTGTTTTTT. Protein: CASSPGGMVTGELFF.

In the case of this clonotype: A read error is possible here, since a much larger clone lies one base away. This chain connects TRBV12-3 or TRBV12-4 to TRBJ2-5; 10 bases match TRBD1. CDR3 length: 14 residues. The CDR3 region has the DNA TGTGCCAGCAGTCCGACAGGGGGCATCGAGAACCAGTACTTC. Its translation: CASSPTGGIENQYF.